This T cell receptor (beta chain) was retrieved from a study of vaccination effects on CD4 cells after COVID-19. With about 9 days of culture completed, CD4+ T cells were isolated. All study participants received two doses of BNT162b2 or mRNA-1273 vaccine. In the case of this clone: Its antigen is unidentified.

The CDR3 covers 18 residues. V lost 4 bases to trimming and J lost 1 base; unmatched junction nucleotides: 12. CDR1 is MDHEN and CDR2 is SYDVKM in the germline V gene. Sequenced by immunoSEQ multiplex PCR; TCRdb stores in-frame clones only, minus some. The sample lists tens of thousands of clones, roughly 80% occurring once. The source was CD4+ T cells from PBMCs cultured without peptide, collected after COVID-19 vaccination. The receptor was isolated from a human donor who received a COVID-19 vaccine. This chain links TRBV28 with TRBJ2-1; the match to TRBD1 covers 8 bases. The CDR3 DNA sequence: TGTGCCAGCAGTTCACGGACAGGGTCAGGAATGTCCTACAATGAGCAGTTCTTC. Its protein product is CASSSRTGSGMSYNEQFF.